This T cell receptor (beta chain) was sequenced during a study of vaccination and CD4 T cells after COVID-19. Across the study: The stimulus for the cells was overlapping spike peptides derived from SARS-CoV-2, HCoV-NL63, HCoV-OC43 and HCoV-229E.

The V gene lost 2 bases and the J gene lost 8 bases, with 9 bases spanning the gap. CDR1 and CDR2 (germline): MNHNS, SASEGT. The CDR3 is 12 residues long. Cultured CD4+ T-cell DNA underwent Oncomine TCR Beta short-read sequencing. One entry per CDR3 protein, called by TCRdb with MiXCR from the PCR reads. The data hold some 3,600 distinct CDR3 sequences, with approximately 15% observed a single time. Concerning this clonotype: Its antigen is not identified.

Documented treatment: 10-day PBMC culture with coronavirus spike peptide pools or control peptides (ViraFEST assay). The V call is TRBV6-1, the J call TRBJ1-2, with D possibly being TRBD1 (5 bases). The sequenced sample consisted of CD4+ T cells from blood, cultured in vitro. The receptor was isolated from a human donor who had recovered from COVID-19. This chain's CDR3 is CASSEQGEGYTF. CDR3 DNA sequence: TGTGCCAGCAGTGAACAAGGGGAGGGCTACACCTTC.